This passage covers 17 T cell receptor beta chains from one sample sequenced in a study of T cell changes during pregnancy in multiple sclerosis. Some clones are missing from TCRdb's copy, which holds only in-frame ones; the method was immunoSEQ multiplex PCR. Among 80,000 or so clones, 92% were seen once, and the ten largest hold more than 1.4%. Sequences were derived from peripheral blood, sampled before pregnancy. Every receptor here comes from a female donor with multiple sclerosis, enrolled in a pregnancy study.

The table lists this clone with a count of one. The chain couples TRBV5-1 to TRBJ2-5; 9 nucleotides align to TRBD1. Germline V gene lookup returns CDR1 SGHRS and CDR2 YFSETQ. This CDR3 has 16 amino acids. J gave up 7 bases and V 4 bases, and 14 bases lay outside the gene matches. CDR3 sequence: CASSRSEQGAVGTQYF. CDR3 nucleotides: TGCGCCAGCAGCCGAAGTGAACAGGGGGCGGTAGGGACCCAGTACTTC.

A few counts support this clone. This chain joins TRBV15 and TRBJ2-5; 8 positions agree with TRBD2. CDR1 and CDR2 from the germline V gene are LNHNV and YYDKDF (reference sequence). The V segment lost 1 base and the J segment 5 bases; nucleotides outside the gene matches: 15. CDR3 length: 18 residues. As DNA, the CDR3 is TGTGCCACCAGCAGAGTTTTGCGGACTAGCCTCGGGTTGGAGACCCAGTACTTC. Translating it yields CATSRVLRTSLGLETQYF. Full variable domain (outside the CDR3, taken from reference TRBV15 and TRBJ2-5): DAMVIQNPRYQVTQFGKPVTLSCSQTLNHNVMYWYQQKSSQAPKLLFHYYDKDFNNEADTPDNFQSRRPNTSFCFLDIRSPGLGDTAMYLCATSRVLRTSLGLETQYFGPGTRLLVL.

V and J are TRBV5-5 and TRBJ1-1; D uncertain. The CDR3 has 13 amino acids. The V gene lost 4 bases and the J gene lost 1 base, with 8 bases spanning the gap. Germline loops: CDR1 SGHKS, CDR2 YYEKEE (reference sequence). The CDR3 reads CASSPPGNTEAFF. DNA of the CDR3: TGTGCCAGCAGCCCTCCGGGGAACACTGAAGCTTTCTTT.

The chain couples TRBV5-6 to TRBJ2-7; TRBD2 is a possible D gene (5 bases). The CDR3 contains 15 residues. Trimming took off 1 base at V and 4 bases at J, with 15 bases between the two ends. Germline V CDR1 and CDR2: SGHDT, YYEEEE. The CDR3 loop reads CASSLSGFDDYEQYF. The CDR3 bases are TGTGCCAGCAGCTTGTCGGGGTTTGACGATTACGAGCAGTACTTC.

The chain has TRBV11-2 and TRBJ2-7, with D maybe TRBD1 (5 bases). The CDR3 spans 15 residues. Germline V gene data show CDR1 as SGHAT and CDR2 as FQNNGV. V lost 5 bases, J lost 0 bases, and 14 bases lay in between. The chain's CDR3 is CASSPLQGSSYEQYF. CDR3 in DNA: TGTGCCAGCAGCCCCCTGCAGGGTAGCTCCTACGAGCAGTACTTC.

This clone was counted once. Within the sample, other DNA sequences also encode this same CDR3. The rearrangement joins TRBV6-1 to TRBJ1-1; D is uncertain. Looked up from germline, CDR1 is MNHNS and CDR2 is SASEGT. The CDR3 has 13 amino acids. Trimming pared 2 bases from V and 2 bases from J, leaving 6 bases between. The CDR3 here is CASSETRNTEAFF. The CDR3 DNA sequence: TGTGCCAGCAGTGAAACACGTAACACTGAAGCTTTCTTT.

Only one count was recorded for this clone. CDR3 region: CASSLKRGVYNEQFF. The CDR3 nucleotides read TGTGCCAGCAGCTTGAAGCGGGGGGTTTACAATGAGCAGTTCTTC. The J gene is TRBJ2-1, the V gene TRBV5-4; 9 bases agree with TRBD2. The CDR3 has 15 residues. Germline CDR1 SGHNT, CDR2 YYREEE (reference sequence). The V gene end was trimmed by 1 base and the J gene end by 4 bases; junction bases not matched to a gene: 3.

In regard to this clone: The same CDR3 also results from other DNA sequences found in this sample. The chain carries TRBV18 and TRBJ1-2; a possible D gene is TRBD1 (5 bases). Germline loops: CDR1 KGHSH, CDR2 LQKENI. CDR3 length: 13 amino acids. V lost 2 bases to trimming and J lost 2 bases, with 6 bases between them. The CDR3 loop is CASSPDRNYGYTF. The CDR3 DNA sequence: TGTGCCAGCTCACCAGACAGAAACTATGGCTACACCTTC.

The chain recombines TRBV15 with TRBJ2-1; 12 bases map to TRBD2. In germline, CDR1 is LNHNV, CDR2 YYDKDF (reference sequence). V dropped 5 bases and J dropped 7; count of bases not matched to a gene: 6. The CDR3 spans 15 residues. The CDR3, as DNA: TGTGCCACCAGCTTACGGACTAGCGGGGTTAATGAGCAGTTCTTC. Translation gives CATSLRTSGVNEQFF.

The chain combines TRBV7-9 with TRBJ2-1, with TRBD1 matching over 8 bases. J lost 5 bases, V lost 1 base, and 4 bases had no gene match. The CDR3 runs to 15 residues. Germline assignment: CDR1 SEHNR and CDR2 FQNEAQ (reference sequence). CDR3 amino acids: CASSLEDRADNEQFF. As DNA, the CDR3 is TGTGCCAGCAGCTTAGAGGACAGGGCGGACAATGAGCAGTTCTTC.

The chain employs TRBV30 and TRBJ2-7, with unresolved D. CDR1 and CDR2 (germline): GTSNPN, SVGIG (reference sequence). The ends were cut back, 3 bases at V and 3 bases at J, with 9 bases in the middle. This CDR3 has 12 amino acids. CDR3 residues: CAWRGQVYEQYF. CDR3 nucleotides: TGTGCCTGGAGAGGCCAGGTCTACGAGCAGTACTTC.

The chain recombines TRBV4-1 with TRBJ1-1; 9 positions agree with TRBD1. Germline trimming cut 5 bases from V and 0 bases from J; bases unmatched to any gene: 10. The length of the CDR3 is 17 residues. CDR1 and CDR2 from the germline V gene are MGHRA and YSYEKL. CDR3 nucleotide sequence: TGCGCCAGCAGCTTTTCCGGGACAGGGAATCTGAACACTGAAGCTTTCTTT. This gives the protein CASSFSGTGNLNTEAFF.

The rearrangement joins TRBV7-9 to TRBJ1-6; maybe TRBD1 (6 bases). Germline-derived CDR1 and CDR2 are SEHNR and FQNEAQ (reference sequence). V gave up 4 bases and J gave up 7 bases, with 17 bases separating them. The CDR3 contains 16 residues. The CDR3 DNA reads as TGTGCCAGCAGCTCTGGGGGGGCTCAACTCAATTCACCCCTCCACTTT. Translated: CASSSGGAQLNSPLHF.

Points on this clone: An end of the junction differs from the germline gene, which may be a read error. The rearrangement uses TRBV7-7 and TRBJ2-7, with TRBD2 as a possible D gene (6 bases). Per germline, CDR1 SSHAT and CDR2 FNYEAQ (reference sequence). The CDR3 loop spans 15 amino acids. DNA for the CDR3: TGTGCTAGCAGCTTAGAGGAGGGGCGGGCCCACGAGCAGTACTTC. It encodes CASSLEEGRAHEQYF.

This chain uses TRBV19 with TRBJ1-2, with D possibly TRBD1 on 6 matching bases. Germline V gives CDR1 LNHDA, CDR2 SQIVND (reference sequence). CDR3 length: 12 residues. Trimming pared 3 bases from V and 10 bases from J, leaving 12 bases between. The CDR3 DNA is TGTGCCAGTAGTATGGTTGGGGGCGCCTACACCTTC. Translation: CASSMVGGAYTF. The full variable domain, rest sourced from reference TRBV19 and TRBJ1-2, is DGGITQSPKYLFRKEGQNVTLSCEQNLNHDAMYWYRQDPGQGLRLIYYSQIVNDFQKGDIAEGYSVSREKKESFPLTVTSAQKNPTAFYLCASSMVGGAYTFGSGTRLTVV.

The CDR3 DNA reads TGTGCCAGCCTGGGTAGGACAGGGCAGGCCACTGAAGCTTTCTTT. It translates to CASLGRTGQATEAFF. J is TRBJ1-1 and V is TRBV6-6, with 8 bases lining up with TRBD1. The CDR3 is 15 residues long. Germline CDR1 MNHNY, CDR2 SVGAGI (reference sequence). V was pared by 8 bases and J by 4 bases, with 12 bases of the junction left unmatched.

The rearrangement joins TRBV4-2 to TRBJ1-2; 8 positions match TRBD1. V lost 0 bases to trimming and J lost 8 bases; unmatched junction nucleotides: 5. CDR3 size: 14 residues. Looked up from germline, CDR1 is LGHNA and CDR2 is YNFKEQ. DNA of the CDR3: TGTGCCAGCAGCCAAGAGTCAGGGGGCGCCGGCTACACCTTC. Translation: CASSQESGGAGYTF.